This TCR beta chain is drawn from a study of cytotoxic CD8 clonotypes in ibrutinib-treated CLL. V shed 8 bases and J 3 bases; nucleotides not matched to a gene: 4. The CDR3 sequence is 13 residues long. The germline gives CDR1 KGHSH, CDR2 LQKENI. The study, taken as a whole, reports: Clonality at baseline surpassed age-matched healthy donors and tracked circulating CD8+ T-cell counts.

Points on this clone: Its target is not known.

Assay used: immunoSEQ multiplex PCR; TCRdb lists only in-frame clones, some missing. This repertoire shows 200,000 to 250,000 clones, 75% to 80% found once; its top ten account for over 9.5%. The sample was PBMCs, taken after 12 months of ibrutinib treatment. The chain joins TRBV18 to TRBJ1-1; 9 bases agree with TRBD1. The clonotype comes from a human donor with chronic lymphocytic leukemia. This chain's CDR3 is CASTRQGDTEAFF. CDR3 bases: TGTGCCAGCACAAGACAGGGGGACACTGAAGCTTTCTTT.